These 20 T cell receptor beta chains originate from one sample sequenced in a study of CD8 T cells in ankylosing spondylitis. TCRdb redid the calling of the 5' RACE reads with MiXCR, one entry per CDR3 protein. Of over 600,000 distinct CDR3 sequences listed, 15% to 20% are singletons. No cognate antigen is known for these TCRs. Study-wide results and caveats: In ankylosing spondylitis blood, a motif of seven to nine highly homologous TCR beta variants appeared characteristic.

The specimen sequenced was blood, either unsorted or a sorted T cell fraction (not recorded which). The receptors stem from a male donor with ankylosing spondylitis.

The rearrangement uses TRBV24-1 and TRBJ2-1; no clear D. The V end lost 7 bases, the J end lost 0 bases, and 12 bases lay between the germline ends. Germline V gives CDR1 KGHDR, CDR2 SFDVKD. The CDR3 spans 15 residues. The CDR3 reads CATSSVGNSYNEQFF. DNA of the CDR3: TGTGCCACCAGCTCGGTGGGGAACTCCTACAATGAGCAGTTCTTC.

Here the CDR3 reads CASSLGRGINTDTQYF. For the CDR3, the DNA is TGCGCCAGCAGCTTGGGCAGGGGGATAAACACAGATACGCAGTATTTT. This chain uses TRBV5-1 with TRBJ2-3, with 7 positions matching TRBD1. Trimming took 0 bases from V and 2 from J; bases not matched to a gene: 6. Germline V gives CDR1 SGHRS, CDR2 YFSETQ. CDR3 length equals 16 residues. The complete variable domain, with remaining parts taken from reference TRBV5-1 and TRBJ2-3, reads KAGVTQTPRYLIKTRGQQVTLSCSPISGHRSVSWYQQTPGQGLQFLFEYFSETQRNKGNFPGRFSGRQFSNSRSEMNVSTLELGDSALYLCASSLGRGINTDTQYFGPGTRLTVL.

The chain joins TRBV20-1 to TRBJ1-6; D ambiguous. The CDR3 has 16 residues. Trimming pared 5 bases from V and 0 bases from J, leaving 14 bases between. CDR1 is DFQATT and CDR2 is SNEGSKA in the germline V gene (reference sequence). DNA for the CDR3: TGCAGTGCTGCCCCCCCCCGGAGCTCCTATAATTCACCCCTCCACTTT. Its protein product is CSAAPPRSSYNSPLHF.

This clonotype was observed a few times. The V and J genes are TRBV6-5 and TRBJ1-4; 8 bases are a match to TRBD1. The CDR3 is 11 residues long. Trimming at V came to 5 bases and at J to 13 bases, leaving 3 bases not matched to a gene. CDR1 and CDR2 (germline): MNHEY, SVGAGI. This CDR3 reads CASSGGQGLFF. The CDR3 bases are TGTGCCAGCAGTGGCGGACAGGGACTGTTTTTT.

In this sample, this clonotype turned up once. The genes are TRBV4-1 and TRBJ2-7, with D perhaps TRBD1 or TRBD2 (5 bases each). CDR1 and CDR2 from the germline V gene are MGHRA and YSYEKL. The CDR3 runs to 13 residues. Deletions cut 3 bases from V and 3 bases from J, with 9 bases between. The CDR3 DNA is TGCGCCAGCAGCCACGGGGCCCACTACGAGCAGTACTTC. As protein: CASSHGAHYEQYF.

This clonotype was seen more than once but under ten times. This rearrangement joins TRBV20-1 to TRBJ2-3; D unresolved. The CDR3 sequence is 11 residues long. Trimming took off 5 bases at V and 5 bases at J, with 8 bases between the two ends. The germline gives CDR1 DFQATT, CDR2 SNEGSKA (reference sequence). CDR3 sequence reads: CSAQKGDTQYF. Written as DNA, the CDR3 is TGCAGTGCTCAGAAGGGAGATACGCAGTATTTT.

V usage is TRBV7-9 and J usage is TRBJ2-3; D gene unclear. Germline loops: CDR1 SEHNR, CDR2 FQNEAQ (reference sequence). The CDR3 loop spans 13 amino acids. Trimming removed 4 bases from V and 2 bases from J, with 7 bases in between. This CDR3 is CASSSTNTDTQYF. DNA of the CDR3: TGTGCCAGCAGCTCCACAAACACAGATACGCAGTATTTT.

This clonotype showed up just a few times. The V gene is TRBV7-9, the J gene TRBJ2-5; 7 nucleotides line up with TRBD1. This CDR3 spans 16 amino acids. The trim removed 0 bases at V and 0 bases at J, leaving 4 bases unmatched. Per germline, CDR1 SEHNR and CDR2 FQNEAQ (reference sequence). The CDR3 sequence: CASSLAQQGYQETQYF. As DNA, the CDR3 is TGTGCCAGCAGCTTAGCCCAACAGGGGTACCAAGAGACCCAGTACTTC.

The chain uses TRBV11-3 and TRBJ2-3; a possible D gene is TRBD2 (6 bases). V was pared by 5 bases and J by 2 bases, with 11 bases between. Germline CDR1 SGHNT, CDR2 YENEEA. This CDR3 is 14 amino acids long. CDR3 sequence: CASSPRGTTDTQYF. CDR3 bases: TGTGCCAGCAGCCCCCGGGGGACCACAGATACGCAGTATTTT.

This clonotype was seen only once. The chain carries TRBV7-9 and TRBJ2-5; no reliable D call. Trimming cost V 5 bases and J 13 bases, with 14 bases left between them. The CDR3 spans 11 residues. Germline values: CDR1 SEHNR, CDR2 FQNEAQ (reference sequence). CDR3 nucleotide sequence: TGTGCCAGCAGCGGGCAGGCGGATGTGTACTTC. Its translation is CASSGQADVYF.

This rearrangement joins TRBV18 to TRBJ2-5; D is undetermined. Germline CDR1 is KGHSH and CDR2 is LQKENI. The CDR3 is 14 residues long. Trimming pared 4 bases from V and 2 bases from J, leaving 11 bases between. The CDR3 loop is CASSLQVYQETQYF. In nucleotides, the CDR3 is TGTGCCAGCTCACTTCAAGTCTATCAAGAGACCCAGTACTTC.

The chain uses TRBV3-1 and TRBJ1-2; unclear D gene. Germline V CDR1 and CDR2: LGHDT, YNNKEL (reference sequence). Trimming left V 1 base short and J 8 bases short, with 11 bases between. The CDR3 loop spans 13 amino acids. The chain's CDR3 is CASSQAGLEGYTF. DNA of the CDR3: TGTGCCAGCAGCCAAGCGGGTTTGGAGGGCTACACCTTC.

This clonotype was counted at least ten times. The chain couples TRBV12-3 or TRBV12-4 to TRBJ2-7, with 7 bases matching TRBD1. This CDR3 has 16 amino acids. The ends lost 3 bases at V and 4 bases at J; junction bases unmatched: 12. As DNA, the CDR3 is TGTGCCAGCAGTTTTCTAGGGACAGAGGGGTGGTACGAGCAGTACTTC. As protein: CASSFLGTEGWYEQYF.

There are a few counts of this clonotype. The rearrangement joins TRBV24-1 to TRBJ2-5, with D unclear. This CDR3 has 13 amino acids. V lost 0 bases and J lost 3, with 4 bases in between. In germline, CDR1 is KGHDR, CDR2 SFDVKD. CDR3 nucleotides: TGTGCCACCAGTGATTTGTCTGAAGAGACCCAGTACTTC. Protein: CATSDLSEETQYF.

The V call is TRBV5-1, the J call TRBJ2-7; 7 bases are a match to TRBD1. Germline CDR1 SGHRS, CDR2 YFSETQ. CDR3 length: 14 amino acids. V lost 2 bases to trimming and J lost 3 bases; unmatched junction nucleotides: 5. As DNA, the CDR3 is TGCGCCAGCAGCTTCATCCGGGACAGCTACGAGCAGTACTTC. Protein product: CASSFIRDSYEQYF.

V is TRBV6-1 and J is TRBJ1-1; D is uncertain. The CDR3 is made up of 15 amino acids. Germline V lookup: CDR1 MNHNS, CDR2 SASEGT. The V gene lost 0 bases and the J gene lost 0 bases, with 8 bases spanning the gap. In DNA, the CDR3 is TGTGCCAGCAGTGAAGCTAGACATATGAACACTGAAGCTTTCTTT. As protein: CASSEARHMNTEAFF.

This rearrangement joins TRBV12-3 or TRBV12-4 to TRBJ2-4; TRBD1 matches at 8 bases. The CDR3 is made up of 13 amino acids. V gave up 7 bases and J gave up 3 bases; unmatched junction bases: 2. The DNA of the CDR3 is TGTGCCAGCACAGGGGGCAACAAAAACATTCAGTACTTC. It encodes CASTGGNKNIQYF.

This clonotype was seen a handful of times. V is TRBV6-1 and J is TRBJ2-3; D could derive from TRBD1 or TRBD2 (5 bases each). Germline lookup yields CDR1 MNHNS and CDR2 SASEGT. The CDR3 has 15 amino acids. V dropped 6 bases and J dropped 1 base, with 14 bases sitting between them. In DNA, the CDR3 is TGTGCCAGCAGATCCGGGACGAGAGGCACAGATACGCAGTATTTT. It is translated as CASRSGTRGTDTQYF.

This clonotype was detected only a few times. The rearrangement joins TRBV30 to TRBJ2-1, with 9 bases fitting TRBD1. The CDR3 is 15 residues long. The V gene's germline CDR1 is GTSNPN and CDR2 SVGIG (reference sequence). The ends lost 3 bases at V and 1 base at J; junction bases unmatched: 4. The CDR3 reads CAWSDRGRSYNEQFF. The CDR3 nucleotides read TGTGCCTGGAGCGACAGGGGGAGGTCCTACAATGAGCAGTTCTTC.

Only a few counts were recorded for this clonotype. The chain links TRBV29-1 to TRBJ2-2, with D possibly being TRBD2 (6 bases). The CDR3 extends over 14 amino acids. Trimming shortened V by 7 bases and J by 1 base, and 13 bases separated the two germline ends. The germline CDR1 and CDR2 sequences are SQVTM and ANQGSEA. This CDR3 reads CSGYSGRNTGELFF. CDR3 bases: TGCAGCGGCTATAGCGGTAGGAACACCGGGGAGCTGTTTTTT.